This T cell receptor (beta chain) derives from a study of blood T cell repertoires in COVID-19. Whole-study context: COVID-19 samples, acute and convalescent, were from the United States, Italy and Spain. The analysed material was cDNA or gDNA that came from T cells, B-cell-depleted T cells, or PBMCs.

Seattle patients were enrolled during active infection and followed longitudinally. As originally analysed: Estimation of nucleated cell counts relied on the amplification of reference gene primers. This table comes from immunoSEQ multiplex PCR, and its TCRdb copy is limited to in-frame clones, with some not included. V, J and clone size are those of that table, while D and trimming were read from the DNA. The table records under 250,000 clones, about 94% of them present only once. Germline V gene data show CDR1 as SGHTA and CDR2 as FQGNSA. V trimming: 5 bases; J trimming: 2 bases; junction bases outside the gene matches: 10. CDR3 length: 18 amino acids. This clone was counted a few times.

V and J are TRBV7-2 and TRBJ2-1; 12 bases line up with TRBD2. Material: peripheral blood. This receptor was obtained from a man in his 60s with COVID-19, enrolled during active disease. The CDR3 nucleotides are TGTGCCAGCAGCCCGATCCTAGCGGGGGGGCCGGCCTACAATGAGCAGTTCTTC. Translation gives CASSPILAGGPAYNEQFF.